This TCR beta chain was obtained from a study of radiation and T cells in renal cell carcinoma. Study context: Nephrectomy followed 15 Gy stereotactic body radiation by 4 weeks. Study findings and constraints: Baseline intratumoral clonotype presence is unknown without pretreatment biopsies.

The method was immunoSEQ multiplex PCR; TCRdb's version includes in-frame clones alone and lacks a portion of them. The sample comprises some 150,000 clones, about nine tenths of which are singletons, and 10% to 15% rests with the top ten. Regarding this clone: No antigen is known for it.

Germline V gene data show CDR1 as LGHNA and CDR2 as YNFKEQ. CDR3 length equals 16 residues. Between the trimmed V and J ends, which lost 0 bases and 1 base, there was a span of 7 bases. Documented time point: blood 2 weeks post-SBRT. Documented treatment: 15 Gy SBRT to primary tumor, nephrectomy 4 weeks later. After SBRT, blood was collected at 2 and 4 weeks, plus baseline. The patient's renal cell carcinoma had clear cell pathology. Sequences were derived from blood, sampled from a patient whose treatment included radiotherapy and nephrectomy. The rearrangement links TRBV4-2 to TRBJ1-6; unclear D gene. This clonotype originated in a woman aged 45-65 years with renal cell carcinoma. Here the CDR3 DNA reads TGTGCCAGCAGCCAAGATCAACAGTCCTATAATTCACCCCTCCACTTT. As protein: CASSQDQQSYNSPLHF.